The sequence of this TCR beta chain was determined in a study of cytomegalovirus exposure and HLA in healthy donors. Overall study results and limits: Whilst most TCR sequences proved rare, a subset of public TCRs occurred across many donors. Within the 130 or so validation repertoires, first-cohort TCR clusters tended to co-occur, according to a later analysis. Overall, approximately 180 TCR beta chains were annotated as cytomegalovirus-associated. Among the CMV-associated chains, a few were confirmed in vitro as specific for CMV antigens.

As to this clone: Its antigen is unidentified.

Clones were sequenced by immunoSEQ multiplex PCR, and TCRdb holds only the in-frame ones, with some missing. The sample holds over 150,000 clones, less than 85% seen once. The TCR sequence derives from a man aged 18 to 35 in good health and CMV-seropositive. The sequencing input was PBMCs.

CDR3 nucleotides: TGTGCCAGCAGTTACTCCCTAGCGGGAGACTACAATGAGCAGTTCTTC. Amino acid sequence: CASSYSLAGDYNEQFF. V is TRBV6-6 and J is TRBJ2-1; 10 nucleotides align to TRBD2. There are 16 residues in the CDR3. V shed 0 bases and J 3 bases; nucleotides not matched to a gene: 2. Germline V gene lookup returns CDR1 MNHNY and CDR2 SVGAGI (reference sequence).